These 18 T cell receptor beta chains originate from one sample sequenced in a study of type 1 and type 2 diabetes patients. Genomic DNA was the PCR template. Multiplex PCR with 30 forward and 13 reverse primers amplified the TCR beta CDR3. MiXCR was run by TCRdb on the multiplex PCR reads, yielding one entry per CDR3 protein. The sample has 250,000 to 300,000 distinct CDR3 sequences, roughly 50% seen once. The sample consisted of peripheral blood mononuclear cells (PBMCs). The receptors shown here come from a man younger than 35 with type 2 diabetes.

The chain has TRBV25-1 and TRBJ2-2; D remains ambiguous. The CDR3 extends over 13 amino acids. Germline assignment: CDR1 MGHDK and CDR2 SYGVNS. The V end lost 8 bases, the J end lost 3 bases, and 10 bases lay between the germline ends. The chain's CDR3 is CASALRDTGELFF. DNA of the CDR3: TGTGCCAGCGCACTCCGGGACACCGGGGAGCTGTTTTTT.

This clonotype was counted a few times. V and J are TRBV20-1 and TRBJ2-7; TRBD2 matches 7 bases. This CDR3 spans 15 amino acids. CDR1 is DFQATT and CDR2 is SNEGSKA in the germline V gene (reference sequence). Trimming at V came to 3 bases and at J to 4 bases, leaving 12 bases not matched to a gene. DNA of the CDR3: TGCAGTGCTAGTTCGGGGGGACTCCATGGGTACGAGCAGTACTTC. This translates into CSASSGGLHGYEQYF.

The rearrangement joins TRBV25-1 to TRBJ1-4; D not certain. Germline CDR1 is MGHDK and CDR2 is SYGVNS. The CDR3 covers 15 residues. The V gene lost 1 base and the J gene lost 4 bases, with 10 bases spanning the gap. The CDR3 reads CASSESPGLNEKLFF. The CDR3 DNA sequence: TGTGCCAGCAGTGAATCCCCGGGCCTTAATGAAAAACTGTTTTTT.

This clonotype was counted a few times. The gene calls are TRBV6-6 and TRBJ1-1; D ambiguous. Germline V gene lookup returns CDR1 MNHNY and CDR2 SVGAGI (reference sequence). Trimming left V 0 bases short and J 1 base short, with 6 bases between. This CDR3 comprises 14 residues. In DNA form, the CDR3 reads TGTGCCAGCAGTTACTCTCGAGGGAACACTGAAGCTTTCTTT. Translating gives CASSYSRGNTEAFF.

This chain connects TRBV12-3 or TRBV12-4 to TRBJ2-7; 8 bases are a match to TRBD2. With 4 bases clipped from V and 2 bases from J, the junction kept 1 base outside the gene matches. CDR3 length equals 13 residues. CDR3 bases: TGTGCCAGCAGTTGCGGGAGGACCTACGAGCAGTACTTC. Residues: CASSCGRTYEQYF.

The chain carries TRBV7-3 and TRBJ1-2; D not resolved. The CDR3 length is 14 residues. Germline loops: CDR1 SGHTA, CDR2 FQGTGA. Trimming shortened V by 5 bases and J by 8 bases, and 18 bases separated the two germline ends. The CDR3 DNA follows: TGTGCCAGCAGCCTCGCTGGGTACCAAGCCGGCTACACCTTC. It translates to CASSLAGYQAGYTF.

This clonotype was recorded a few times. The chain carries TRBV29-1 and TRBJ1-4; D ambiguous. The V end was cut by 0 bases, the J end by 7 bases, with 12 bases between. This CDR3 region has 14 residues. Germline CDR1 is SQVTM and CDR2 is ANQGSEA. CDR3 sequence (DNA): TGCAGCGTTGAAGAACTTGGATCTGGTGAAAAACTGTTTTTT. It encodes CSVEELGSGEKLFF.

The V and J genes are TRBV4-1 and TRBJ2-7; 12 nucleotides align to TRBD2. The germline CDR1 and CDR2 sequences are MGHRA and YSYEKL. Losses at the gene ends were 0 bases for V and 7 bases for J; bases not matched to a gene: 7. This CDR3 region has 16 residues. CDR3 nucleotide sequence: TGCGCCAGCAGCCAAGAGCTAGCGGGAGGGAGGAGAGAGCAGTACTTC. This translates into CASSQELAGGRREQYF.

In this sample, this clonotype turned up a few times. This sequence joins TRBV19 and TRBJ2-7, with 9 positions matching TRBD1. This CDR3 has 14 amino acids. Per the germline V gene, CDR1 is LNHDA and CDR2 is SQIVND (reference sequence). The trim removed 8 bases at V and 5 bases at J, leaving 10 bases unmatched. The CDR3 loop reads CASSRDREVNEQYF. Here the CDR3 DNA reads TGTGCCAGTTCTCGGGACAGGGAGGTAAACGAGCAGTACTTC.

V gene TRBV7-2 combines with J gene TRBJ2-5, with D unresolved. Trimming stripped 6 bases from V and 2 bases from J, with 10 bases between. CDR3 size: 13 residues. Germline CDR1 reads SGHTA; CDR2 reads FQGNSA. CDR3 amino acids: CASSRSPQETQYF. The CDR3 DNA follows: TGTGCCAGCAGTCGCAGCCCGCAAGAGACCCAGTACTTC.

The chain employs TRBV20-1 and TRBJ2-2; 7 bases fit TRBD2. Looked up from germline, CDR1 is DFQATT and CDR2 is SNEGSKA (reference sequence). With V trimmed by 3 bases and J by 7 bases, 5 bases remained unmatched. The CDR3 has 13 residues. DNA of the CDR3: TGCAGTGCTAGGGAGAGCGGGGTCGGGGAGCTGTTTTTT. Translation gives CSARESGVGELFF.

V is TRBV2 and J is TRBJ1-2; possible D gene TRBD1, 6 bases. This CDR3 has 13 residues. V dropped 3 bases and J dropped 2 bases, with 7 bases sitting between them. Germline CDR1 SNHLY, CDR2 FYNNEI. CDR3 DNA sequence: TGTGCCAGCAGTGATCAGGGGAACTATGGCTACACCTTC. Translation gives CASSDQGNYGYTF.

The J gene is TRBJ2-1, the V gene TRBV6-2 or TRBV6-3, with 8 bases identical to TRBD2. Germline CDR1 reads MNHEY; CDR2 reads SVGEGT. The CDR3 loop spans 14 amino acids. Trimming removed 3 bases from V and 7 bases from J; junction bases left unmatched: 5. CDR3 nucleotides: TGTGCCAGCAGTTATACTAGCGGCTCTAATGAGCAGTTCTTC. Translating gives CASSYTSGSNEQFF.

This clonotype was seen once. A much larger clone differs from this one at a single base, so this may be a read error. The DNA of the CDR3 is TGTGCCAGCAGTCAACAGGGGCGAAATTCACCCCTCCACTTT. Translation gives CASSQQGRNSPLHF. The J gene is TRBJ1-6, the V gene TRBV2, with 7 positions matching TRBD1. Germline V gene sequence: CDR1 SNHLY, CDR2 FYNNEI. The CDR3 is 14 amino acids. With V trimmed by 5 bases and J by 7 bases, 5 bases remained unmatched.

The CDR3 region is CAAWGGQLLNNYGYTF. CDR3 nucleotides: TGCGCCGCGTGGGGGGGACAGCTACTAAACAACTATGGCTACACCTTC. V usage is TRBV10-1 and J usage is TRBJ1-2; TRBD1 matches at 7 bases. CDR1 is WNHNN and CDR2 is SYGVQD in the germline V gene (reference sequence). The CDR3 length is 16 residues. V trimming: 11 bases; J trimming: 2 bases; junction bases outside the gene matches: 17.

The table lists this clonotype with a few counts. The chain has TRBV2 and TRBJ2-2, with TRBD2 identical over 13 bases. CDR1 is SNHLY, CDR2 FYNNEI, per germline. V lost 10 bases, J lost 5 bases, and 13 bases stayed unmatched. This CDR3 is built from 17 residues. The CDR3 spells CAILETSGGLPTGELFF. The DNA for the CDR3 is TGTGCCATCTTAGAGACTAGCGGGGGGCTACCAACCGGGGAGCTGTTTTTT.

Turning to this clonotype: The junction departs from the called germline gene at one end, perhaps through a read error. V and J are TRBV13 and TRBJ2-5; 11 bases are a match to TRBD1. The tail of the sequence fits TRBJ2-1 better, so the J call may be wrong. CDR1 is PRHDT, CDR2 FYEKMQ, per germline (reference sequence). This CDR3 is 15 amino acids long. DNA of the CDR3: TGCGCCAGCAGCTTACCCGGGACAGGGGGCAATGAGCAGTTCTTC. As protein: CASSLPGTGGNEQFF.

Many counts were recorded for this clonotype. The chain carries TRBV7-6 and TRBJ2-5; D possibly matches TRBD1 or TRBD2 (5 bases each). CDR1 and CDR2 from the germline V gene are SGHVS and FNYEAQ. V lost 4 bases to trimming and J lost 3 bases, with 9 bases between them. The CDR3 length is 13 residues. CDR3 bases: TGTGCCAGCAGCTCCGGGACCGAAGAGACCCAGTACTTC. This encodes CASSSGTEETQYF.